Below are 24 T cell receptor beta chains sequenced from a single sample in a study of T-cell memory formation after mild COVID-19. TCRdb processed the 5' RACE reads anew with MiXCR; each CDR3 protein has one entry. The sample shows hundreds of thousands of distinct CDR3 sequences, about a fifth of them seen only once. The sample comprised PBMCs or a T cell subset sorted from them (not recorded which). The source is an adult woman who had mild COVID-19 (a few samples of this study predate the infection). Cell type and time point are not known.

This clonotype was seen a handful of times. The chain links TRBV4-1 to TRBJ2-3, with 10 bases that match TRBD1. Germline lookup yields CDR1 MGHRA and CDR2 YSYEKL. V was pared by 1 base and J by 4 bases, with 5 bases of the junction left unmatched. The CDR3 spans 16 residues. CDR3 nucleotide sequence: TGCGCCAGCAGCCAAGCCGACAGGGGGCTGGCAGATACGCAGTATTTT. It is translated as CASSQADRGLADTQYF.

The rearrangement links TRBV19 to TRBJ2-7; 10 bases agree with TRBD1. V lost 6 bases and J lost 5; bases outside the gene matches: 4. The CDR3 loop spans 13 amino acids. Germline CDR1 and CDR2: LNHDA and SQIVND (reference sequence). Here the CDR3 reads CASRTGGGNEQYF. For the CDR3, the DNA is TGTGCCAGTAGGACAGGGGGCGGAAACGAGCAGTACTTC.

The chain combines TRBV12-5 with TRBJ2-2; tentatively, D is TRBD1 or TRBD2 (5 bases each). Between the trimmed V and J ends, which lost 1 base and 1 base, there was a span of 13 bases. This CDR3 comprises 17 residues. Germline lookup yields CDR1 LGHNT and CDR2 FRNRAP. CDR3 DNA: TGTGCTAGTGGTTTGGCGGGACCGACGAGGAACACCGGGGAGCTGTTTTTT. It translates to CASGLAGPTRNTGELFF.

This clonotype was seen more than once but under ten times. The rearrangement links TRBV7-2 to TRBJ2-6, with D unresolved. There are 15 residues in the CDR3. The V gene's germline CDR1 is SGHTA and CDR2 FQGNSA. V dropped 5 bases and J dropped 4 bases, with 12 bases sitting between them. Written as DNA, the CDR3 is TGTGCCAGCAGCCCCCAGTTGCGGGGGGCCAACGTCCTGACTTTC. It yields the protein CASSPQLRGANVLTF.

The genes are TRBV29-1 and TRBJ2-5; TRBD2 matches 14 bases. The germline V gene encodes CDR1 SQVTM and CDR2 ANQGSEA. The CDR3 length is 14 residues. The trim removed 6 bases at V and 5 bases at J, leaving 5 bases unmatched. CDR3 nucleotide sequence: TGCAGCGTGGGGACTAGCGGGAGATGGGAGACCCAGTACTTC. It encodes CSVGTSGRWETQYF. The full variable domain, completed using reference TRBV29-1 and TRBJ2-5, is SAVISQKPSRDICQRGTSLTIQCQVDSQVTMMFWYRQQPGQSLTLIATANQGSEATYESGFVIDKFPISRPNLTFSTLTVSNMSPEDSSIYLCSVGTSGRWETQYFGPGTRLLVL.

This clonotype was seen a few times. The chain has TRBV7-3 and TRBJ2-7; no definite D call. The V and J ends lost 1 base and 5 bases respectively, with 9 bases between them. CDR1 is SGHTA, CDR2 FQGTGA, per germline. The length of the CDR3 is 13 residues. For the CDR3, the DNA is TGTGCCAGCAGCTTAAACGAAAACGACGAGCAGTACTTC. It codes for CASSLNENDEQYF.

J is TRBJ1-1 and V is TRBV21-1. TRBV21-1 is a pseudogene locus. There are 12 residues in the CDR3. Here the CDR3 DNA reads TGTGCCACCAGGAAGGTGAACACTGAAGCTTTCTTT. Its translation: CATRKVNTEAFF.

This clonotype was observed a few times. The chain links TRBV4-3 to TRBJ2-1, with TRBD1 as a possible D gene (6 bases). The germline V gene encodes CDR1 LGHNA and CDR2 YSLEER. The CDR3 consists of 17 residues. V was shortened by 3 bases and J by 9 bases, with 24 bases between the two germline ends. In DNA form, the CDR3 reads TGCGCCAGCAGCCAGTCCCCCGGGACAACCCCCGCGAGTGAGCAGTTCTTC. It codes for CASSQSPGTTPASEQFF.

This clonotype was seen many times. The J gene is TRBJ2-1, the V gene TRBV4-3; 10 bases align to TRBD2. V gave up 4 bases and J gave up 5 bases; unmatched junction bases: 20. Germline values: CDR1 LGHNA, CDR2 YSLEER. The length of the CDR3 is 20 residues. This CDR3 reads CASSRSRGRMSGRADNEQFF. In DNA form, the CDR3 reads TGCGCCAGCAGCCGAAGCAGGGGGCGCATGAGCGGGAGGGCCGACAATGAGCAGTTCTTC.

The chain employs TRBV25-1 and TRBJ1-6; D is perhaps TRBD1 (6 bases). The length of the CDR3 is 16 residues. V was trimmed by 2 bases and J by 3 bases, leaving 11 bases between them. Germline lookup yields CDR1 MGHDK and CDR2 SYGVNS. In DNA, the CDR3 is TGTGCCAGCAGTGAAACAGACAGGATCTATAATTCACCCCTCCACTTT. Protein product: CASSETDRIYNSPLHF.

The table lists this clonotype with many counts. This CDR3 is CAWSQQGASEQFF. The CDR3 DNA reads TGTGCCTGGAGCCAACAGGGGGCCAGTGAGCAGTTCTTC. This sequence joins TRBV30 and TRBJ2-1, with TRBD1 matching 9 bases. Germline loops: CDR1 GTSNPN, CDR2 SVGIG (reference sequence). Trimming at V came to 3 bases and at J to 9 bases, leaving 6 bases not matched to a gene. The CDR3 is 13 amino acids.

In this sample, this clonotype turned up a few times. The J gene is TRBJ2-3, the V gene TRBV20-1; the match to TRBD2 covers 9 bases. Looked up from germline, CDR1 is DFQATT and CDR2 is SNEGSKA (reference sequence). The CDR3 sequence is 18 residues long. CDR3 amino acids: CRMLENRLVAGAPDTQYF. The CDR3 DNA reads TGCAGAATGCTAGAGAATCGATTGGTAGCGGGGGCCCCAGATACGCAGTATTTT.

The DNA for the CDR3 is TGTGCCTGGAGTATCACCGGGACAGGCCCTTACGAGCAGTACTTC. Translated, it gives CAWSITGTGPYEQYF. This chain uses TRBV30 with TRBJ2-7; 8 nucleotides line up with TRBD1. The CDR3 is 15 amino acids. J gave up 4 bases and V 2 bases, and 10 bases lay outside the gene matches. Germline loops: CDR1 GTSNPN, CDR2 SVGIG (reference sequence).

The V and J genes are TRBV4-2 and TRBJ2-7, with D perhaps matching TRBD1 (6 bases). Trimming cost V 4 bases and J 4 bases, with 17 bases left between them. Germline CDR1 reads LGHNA; CDR2 reads YNFKEQ. The CDR3 has 15 residues. The CDR3 here is CASSPELGGSYEQYF. In DNA form, the CDR3 reads TGTGCCAGCAGCCCGGAGTTAGGGGGAAGTTACGAGCAGTACTTC.

The CDR3 is CASSLTVVYEQYF. The CDR3 DNA follows: TGTGCCAGCAGCTTGACGGTCGTCTACGAGCAGTACTTC. J is TRBJ2-7 and V is TRBV7-9; the D is unclear. The germline CDR1 and CDR2 sequences are SEHNR and FQNEAQ (reference sequence). The CDR3 has 13 residues. V lost 3 bases and J 3 bases, leaving 9 bases between the germline ends.

This rearrangement joins TRBV5-1 to TRBJ2-3, with TRBD2 matching over 7 bases. There are 15 residues in the CDR3. Germline V gene sequence: CDR1 SGHRS, CDR2 YFSETQ. The trim removed 9 bases at V and 6 bases at J, leaving 16 bases unmatched. In DNA, the CDR3 is TGCGCCACCCAGCTGGGATGGGAGGGCCACGATACGCAGTATTTT. This codes for CATQLGWEGHDTQYF.

The chain links TRBV7-9 to TRBJ1-1, with D possibly TRBD1 on 6 matching bases. From germline, CDR1 is SEHNR and CDR2 FQNEAQ (reference sequence). The ends were cut back, 7 bases at V and 3 bases at J, with 18 bases in the middle. The CDR3 totals 15 residues. The CDR3 loop reads CASISPRGRDTEAFF. CDR3 sequence (DNA): TGTGCCAGCATCAGTCCCAGGGGAAGGGACACTGAAGCTTTCTTT.

The table lists this clonotype with many counts. CDR3 in DNA: TGTGCCAGCAGCCCAACAGGGGTGGTGGAGACCCAGTACTTC. Translating it yields CASSPTGVVETQYF. This rearrangement joins TRBV12-3 or TRBV12-4 to TRBJ2-5; 7 bases map to TRBD1. This CDR3 spans 14 amino acids. The ends lost 6 bases at V and 5 bases at J; junction bases unmatched: 9.

There are a few counts of this clonotype. The chain links TRBV7-2 to TRBJ2-3, with unresolved D. The CDR3 loop spans 14 amino acids. V was cut by 1 base and J by 7 bases, with 12 bases left in between. Germline lookup yields CDR1 SGHTA and CDR2 FQGNSA. The CDR3 reads CASSLDRSFYTQYF. The CDR3, as DNA: TGTGCCAGCAGCTTAGACAGATCCTTTTATACGCAGTATTTT. Looking up the rest from reference TRBV7-2 and TRBJ2-3 gives the full variable domain: GAGVSQSPSNKVTEKGKDVELRCDPISGHTALYWYRQSLGQGLEFLIYFQGNSAPDKSGLPSDRFSAERTGGSVSTLTIQRTQQEDSAVYLCASSLDRSFYTQYFGPGTRLTVL.

This chain joins TRBV7-9 and TRBJ2-7; TRBD1 agrees at 7 bases. This CDR3 is built from 15 residues. Germline V gene sequence: CDR1 SEHNR, CDR2 FQNEAQ (reference sequence). V was pared by 6 bases and J by 2 bases, with 10 bases of the junction left unmatched. The CDR3 loop is CASSYTRDRPYEQYF. DNA for the CDR3: TGTGCCAGCAGTTATACCCGGGACAGACCCTACGAGCAGTACTTC.

This rearrangement joins TRBV5-1 to TRBJ1-2; TRBD1 is a possible D gene (5 bases). V was shortened by 4 bases and J by 4 bases, with 14 bases between the two germline ends. This CDR3 region has 14 residues. Germline V lookup: CDR1 SGHRS, CDR2 YFSETQ. In DNA form, the CDR3 reads TGCGCCAGCAGCCGGGACGGAGGCTTCTATGGCTACACCTTC. It translates to CASSRDGGFYGYTF.

V gene TRBV5-1 combines with J gene TRBJ2-3; the match to TRBD2 covers 13 bases. The ends lost 6 bases at V and 2 bases at J; junction bases unmatched: 9. Germline V gene data show CDR1 as SGHRS and CDR2 as YFSETQ. CDR3 length: 17 residues. The CDR3 DNA reads as TGCGCCAGCAACCGACTAGCGGGAGGAGGAGACACAGATACGCAGTATTTT. The encoded protein is CASNRLAGGGDTDTQYF.

The chain joins TRBV7-2 to TRBJ2-1, with 11 bases matching TRBD2. Germline CDR1 reads SGHTA; CDR2 reads FQGNSA. V was clipped by 1 base and J by 6 bases; unmatched bases: 17. The CDR3 is 20 amino acids. CDR3 residues: CASSLEGPLTSGERGNEQFF. The DNA for the CDR3 is TGTGCCAGCAGCTTAGAAGGACCTCTGACTAGCGGGGAGAGGGGCAATGAGCAGTTCTTC.

V and J are TRBV4-1 and TRBJ1-5, with D unresolved. CDR1 and CDR2 (germline): MGHRA, YSYEKL. V was cut by 1 base and J by 6 bases, with 7 bases left in between. This CDR3 is built from 13 residues. The CDR3 DNA reads TGCGCCAGCAGCCAAGTAGTAGTTCAGCCCCAGCATTTT. Translation: CASSQVVVQPQHF.